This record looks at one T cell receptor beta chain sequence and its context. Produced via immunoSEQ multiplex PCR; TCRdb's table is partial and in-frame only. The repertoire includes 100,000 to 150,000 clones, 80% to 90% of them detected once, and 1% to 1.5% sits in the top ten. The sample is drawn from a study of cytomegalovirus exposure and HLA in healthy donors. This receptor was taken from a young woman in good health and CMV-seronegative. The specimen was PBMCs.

The CDR3 is CASSLGEVSNYGYTF. The CDR3 region has the DNA TGTGCCAGCAGCTTAGGAGAGGTCTCTAACTATGGCTACACCTTC. The V gene is TRBV7-8, the J gene TRBJ1-2; D is undetermined. The V and J ends lost 1 base and 0 bases respectively, with 9 bases between them. Germline CDR1 is SGHVS and CDR2 is FQNEAQ. The CDR3 runs 15 residues.